This TCR beta chain was sequenced for a study of T cells after yellow fever vaccination. 5'RACE template switching generated TCR cDNA, adding a universal primer site and UMIs. Via MiXCR, TCRdb re-called the 5' RACE reads, giving one row per CDR3 protein. The sample records 110,000 or so distinct CDR3 sequences, around 7.2% being singletons. From germline, CDR1 is DFQATT and CDR2 SNEGSKA (reference sequence). Trimming cost V 1 base and J 8 bases, with 9 bases left between them. The CDR3 contains 13 residues. Study outcomes and limitations: There was a small share of clonotypes that showed up in both the CD4 and CD8 compartments. Boosting was followed by the reappearance of most primary-vaccination clones (roughly 95% CD4, 88% CD8).

This clonotype has a count of ten or more. What it binds is not known. This clonotype originated in a man aged 18 to 30 who received the YFV17D yellow fever vaccine. The sample here was CD4+ T cells sorted from PBMCs, taken more than 40 days after the first yellow fever vaccination. The chain has TRBV20-1 and TRBJ1-6, with unresolved D. CDR3 loop: CSARVAGHSPLHF. The DNA for the CDR3 is TGCAGTGCTAGAGTGGCGGGTCATTCACCCCTCCACTTT.